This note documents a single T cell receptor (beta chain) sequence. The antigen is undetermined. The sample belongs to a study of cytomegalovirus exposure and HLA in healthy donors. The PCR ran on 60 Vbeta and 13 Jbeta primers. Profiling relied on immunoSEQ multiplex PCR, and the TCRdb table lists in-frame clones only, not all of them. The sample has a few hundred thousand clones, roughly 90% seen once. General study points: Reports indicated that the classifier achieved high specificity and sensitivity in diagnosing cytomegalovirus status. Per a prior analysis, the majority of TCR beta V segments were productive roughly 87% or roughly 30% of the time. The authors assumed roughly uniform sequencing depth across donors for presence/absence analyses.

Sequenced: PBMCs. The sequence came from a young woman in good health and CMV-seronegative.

CDR3 residues: CASSYTTGGEETQYF. In DNA, the CDR3 is TGTGCCAGCTCATACACGACAGGGGGTGAAGAGACCCAGTACTTC. The chain has TRBV18 and TRBJ2-5; 9 nucleotides agree with TRBD1. CDR3 size: 15 residues. Germline CDR1 is KGHSH and CDR2 is LQKENI. After removal of 5 bases from V and 3 bases from J, the junction contained 7 bases not matched to a gene.